The 14 T cell receptor beta chains below were found in one sample sequenced in a study of radiotherapy plus CTLA-4 blockade in lung cancer. The repertoire was sequenced with immunoSEQ multiplex PCR; TCRdb's copy has only in-frame clones and lacks some. The sample lists about 53,000 clones; approximately 85% were seen once. The sample here was peripheral blood, taken from a patient treated with radiotherapy plus ipilimumab. These TCRs come from a human donor with non-small cell lung cancer whose response to radiotherapy plus ipilimumab could not be evaluated.

This chain connects TRBV13 to TRBJ2-7; D might be TRBD1 (6 bases). Between the trimmed V and J ends, which lost 4 bases and 2 bases, there was a span of 15 bases. CDR3 size: 15 residues. The germline V gene encodes CDR1 PRHDT and CDR2 FYEKMQ (reference sequence). The CDR3 nucleotides are TGTGCCAGCAGCTCAACAAGGGACACCACCTACGAGCAGTACTTC. Residues: CASSSTRDTTYEQYF.

The chain couples TRBV4-1 to TRBJ2-6, with D maybe TRBD2 (6 bases). CDR1 is MGHRA and CDR2 is YSYEKL in the germline V gene. V was trimmed by 2 bases and J by 4 bases, leaving 12 bases between them. This CDR3 spans 16 amino acids. CDR3 DNA: TGCGCCAGCAGCCAACGGGGAGGAGGGGGGGCCAACGTCCTGACTTTC. Amino acids: CASSQRGGGGANVLTF.

V usage is TRBV7-9 and J usage is TRBJ1-1; D is uncertain. V lost 4 bases, J lost 10 bases, and 13 bases lay in between. CDR1 and CDR2 from the germline V gene are SEHNR and FQNEAQ (reference sequence). The length of the CDR3 is 12 residues. CDR3 sequence (DNA): TGTGCCAGCAGCTACCGACGGGGTGTAGCTTTCTTT. Translating it yields CASSYRRGVAFF.

The chain is built from TRBV29-1 and TRBJ2-7; 15 nucleotides align to TRBD2. The CDR3 runs 14 residues. Trimming cost V 6 bases and J 2 bases; bases outside gene matches: 2. From germline, CDR1 is SQVTM and CDR2 ANQGSEA. CDR3 loop: CSVRTSGRAYEQYF. The DNA for the CDR3 is TGCAGCGTGCGGACTAGCGGGAGGGCCTACGAGCAGTACTTC.

This clone was seen just once. The V call is TRBV7-9, the J call TRBJ1-2; D is unclear. CDR1 is SEHNR and CDR2 is FQNEAQ in the germline V gene (reference sequence). The CDR3 sequence is 14 residues long. V gave up 5 bases and J gave up 5 bases, with 15 bases separating them. CDR3 in amino acids: CASSVENREYGYTF. The CDR3, as DNA: TGTGCCAGCAGCGTAGAGAACCGCGAGTATGGCTACACCTTC.

V usage is TRBV6-6 and J usage is TRBJ1-5, with a weak D call TRBD1 (6 bases). The CDR3 runs 14 residues. Trimming stripped 6 bases from V and 6 bases from J, with 15 bases between. The germline V gene encodes CDR1 MNHNY and CDR2 SVGAGI (reference sequence). The CDR3 bases are TGTGCCAGCAGACCAGGGGCCTTCGGTCAGCCCCAGCATTTT. Translation gives CASRPGAFGQPQHF.

This chain uses TRBV9 with TRBJ2-7; perhaps TRBD1 as D (6 bases). Trimming stripped 4 bases from V and 4 bases from J, with 12 bases between. CDR1 is SGDLS, CDR2 YYNGEE, per germline. CDR3 length: 13 residues. The CDR3 DNA reads as TGTGCCAGCAGCCCGAGGGACACTTACGAGCAGTACTTC. It yields the protein CASSPRDTYEQYF.

The genes are TRBV2 and TRBJ1-1, with a possible D match to TRBD1 (6 bases). This CDR3 is built from 16 residues. V shed 2 bases and J shed 11 bases, with 24 bases lying between them. In germline, CDR1 is SNHLY, CDR2 FYNNEI. The chain's CDR3 is CASSESLLGARVAAFF. CDR3 coding DNA: TGTGCCAGCAGTGAATCATTGTTGGGGGCTAGGGTCGCGGCTTTCTTT.

The chain employs TRBV9 and TRBJ2-2; TRBD2 is a possible D gene (5 bases). CDR1 is SGDLS and CDR2 is YYNGEE in the germline V gene. V was trimmed by 0 bases and J by 6 bases, leaving 6 bases between them. This CDR3 contains 13 residues. The CDR3 reads CASSVGGAGELFF. The CDR3 bases are TGTGCCAGCAGCGTAGGGGGAGCCGGGGAGCTGTTTTTT. Full variable domain (missing parts from reference TRBV9 and TRBJ2-2): DSGVTQTPKHLITATGQRVTLRCSPRSGDLSVYWYQQSLDQGLQFLIQYYNGEERAKGNILERFSAQQFPDLHSELNLSSLELGDSALYFCASSVGGAGELFFGEGSRLTVL.

The chain combines TRBV18 with TRBJ2-1; weak D call: TRBD1 (5 bases). Germline CDR1 and CDR2: KGHSH and LQKENI. The CDR3 spans 14 residues. The germline V and J ends were trimmed by 4 bases and 4 bases, with 11 bases remaining between them. The CDR3 DNA reads as TGTGCCAGCTCACGCTCGACAGTTTACAATGAGCAGTTCTTC. It encodes CASSRSTVYNEQFF.

This sequence joins TRBV19 and TRBJ2-4; the D gene is possibly TRBD2 (5 bases). This CDR3 region has 15 residues. V lost 4 bases and J 5 bases, leaving 15 bases between the germline ends. Germline V gene data show CDR1 as LNHDA and CDR2 as SQIVND (reference sequence). The CDR3 DNA reads TGTGCCAGTAGTACCAATGGACTTGGAGAAAACATTCAGTACTTC. Protein product: CASSTNGLGENIQYF. Complete variable domain (other parts from reference TRBV19 and TRBJ2-4): DGGITQSPKYLFRKEGQNVTLSCEQNLNHDAMYWYRQDPGQGLRLIYYSQIVNDFQKGDIAEGYSVSREKKESFPLTVTSAQKNPTAFYLCASSTNGLGENIQYFGAGTRLSVL.

This clone was counted a single time. The gene calls are TRBV18 and TRBJ2-7, with a tentative D call TRBD1 (6 bases). The CDR3 runs 14 residues. V was trimmed by 2 bases and J by 0 bases, leaving 8 bases between them. Germline values: CDR1 KGHSH, CDR2 LQKENI. The CDR3 DNA follows: TGTGCCAGCTCACCAAACAGGGACTCCTACGAGCAGTACTTC. Translating gives CASSPNRDSYEQYF.

The rearrangement uses TRBV28 and TRBJ2-7; perhaps TRBD1 as D (6 bases). Germline V gene data show CDR1 as MDHEN and CDR2 as SYDVKM. The CDR3 contains 16 residues. Trimming pared 5 bases from V and 0 bases from J, leaving 17 bases between. In DNA, the CDR3 is TGTGCCAGCAGTACCCCGGGGCAGGGGCCCTCCTACGAGCAGTACTTC. Its protein product is CASSTPGQGPSYEQYF.

The chain has TRBV9 and TRBJ2-4; 11 bases agree with TRBD2. Germline values: CDR1 SGDLS, CDR2 YYNGEE. Unmatched junction bases numbered 3, after V lost 4 bases and J lost 0 bases. The CDR3 is 16 amino acids. The CDR3 loop reads CASSPGLAGAKNIQYF. In nucleotides, the CDR3 is TGTGCCAGCAGCCCCGGACTAGCGGGAGCCAAAAACATTCAGTACTTC.